The TCR beta chain described here comes from a study of graft-versus-host responses after intestinal transplantation (dated by TCRdb to the early 2020s). At the level of the whole study: Multivisceral, liver-intestinal, or isolated intestinal transplants were received by the recipients. Alloreactive clones were identified by sequencing pre-transplant mixed lymphocyte reaction products and comparing these products with unstimulated pre-transplant donor and recipient T cells. Samples from a few later patients were sequenced in-house on an Illumina MiSeq with MiXCR processing rather than by the commercial service. All recipients received anti-thymocyte globulin induction followed by maintenance tacrolimus and steroids for approximately 3 years. Donor T cell macrochimerism was defined as a peak of at least 4% donor T cells among recipient peripheral blood mononuclear cells. The cohort enrolled roughly 25 intestinal transplant recipients including one retransplant, and a few patients lacking pretransplant specimens were excluded. After intestinal transplantation, graft-versus-host and host-versus-graft alloreactive T cell clones were followed in the graft, circulation and bone marrow using bulk TCR-beta CDR3 sequencing. Beyond this particular receptor, the publication reports: GvH clones were detected in recipient bone marrow, and some appeared earlier in ileal mucosa or blood, consistent with an intestinal mucosal origin. The conclusions were limited by the relatively low number and heterogeneity of the intestinal transplant patients. High GvH to HvG T cell clonal ratios were observed in the allografts of patients with donor T cell macrochimerism. Early after transplant, declines in HvG clones were associated with peak levels of circulating GvH clones.

The CDR3, cysteine through phenylalanine, is 14 amino acids long. Only the CDR3 part of the read is kept: 42 bases, read in frame from the first base. V is clipped by 1 base and J by 0 bases, and the sequence between their germline boundaries is 6 bases long. CDR1 SEHNR and CDR2 FQNEAQ are derived from the germline V gene (reference sequence). This specimen's time point label, interpreted: cells obtained before transplantation from donor or recipient. CD3+CD4+ and CD3+CD8+ populations were FACS-sorted from unstimulated pre-transplant donor and recipient cells taken from spleen or lymph nodes. Library method: the immunoSEQ multiplex PCR assay. For most patients, genomic DNA was isolated using the Qiagen DNeasy Blood and Tissue Kit and was shipped frozen to Adaptive Biotechnologies for TCR sequencing. For most patients, genomic DNA was subjected to high-throughput TCR-beta CDR3 sequencing by Adaptive Biotechnologies. The original pipeline was this. Adaptive's ImmunoSEQ software was the source of the TCR sequencing data for about 18 patients, while a few other patients were processed with MiXCR and VDJtools. CD4 versus CD8 sorting errors were corrected by removing sequences found in both subsets at a frequency ratio below 5:1. Because the origin of CDR3 nucleotide sequences shared between donor and recipient could not be assigned, those sequences were removed. To count as alloreactive, a clone needed at least 2-fold expansion over unstimulated cells and a minimum CFSE-low frequency of 0.002% (template counts) or 0.001% (read counts). A clone was considered mappable if detected in the sequenced pre-transplant spleen, lymph node, or MLR CFSE-low populations of the donor or recipient. Cumulative frequency of alloreactive clones was calculated as a percentage of all sequences weighted by copy number. TCRdb stores this immuneACCESS table with in-frame sequences only. Part of the clones is absent; in the studies checked, under half of the shortfall reflects unresolved V genes, and no reason is known for the rest. V, J and clone size are those of that table, while D and trimming were read from the DNA. This sample comprises 90,000 to 95,000 clones, 91% of them detected only once. The top ten hold 0.4% to 0.5% of the sample.

Comments on this clone: The specificity of this receptor is unknown. Per-base qualities were not stored, and no clone one base away is much larger.

Sequences were derived from unstimulated CD8+ T cells sorted from spleen or lymph node cells, sampled before intestinal transplant. This TCR was recovered from a human donor who received an intestinal transplant. The chain employs TRBV7-9 and TRBJ1-1, with the D gene too uncertain to name. In nucleotides, the sequence is TGTGCCAGCAGCTTAGTGGCCATGAACACTGAAGCTTTCTTT. Protein translation: CASSLVAMNTEAFF.